The text below deals with one TCR beta chain. Antigen unknown. The source of the sample is a study of early T cells in non-severe SARS-CoV-2 infection. On the study more broadly: Unsorted whole-blood RNA was sequenced in bulk, leaving chains unpaired.

Germline values: CDR1 MNHNS, CDR2 SASEGT. Trimming cost V 6 bases and J 0 bases; bases outside gene matches: 5. This CDR3 contains 15 residues. Study-wide findings and caveats: Clonotype matching in VDJdb favored anti-spike CD8 responses and did not capture private and CD4 specificities.

Individually, cDNA molecules had unique molecular identifiers attached to them. In TCRdb, the 5' RACE reads were re-called with MiXCR into one record per CDR3 protein. Of more than 65,000 distinct CDR3 sequences in the sample, less than 15% are singletons; the top ten hold about 5%. The clonotype originates from an adult who was a healthcare worker with PCR-confirmed SARS-CoV-2 infection or an uninfected control (not recorded which). This sequence joins TRBV6-1 and TRBJ2-3; TRBD2 matches 8 bases. The specimen sequenced was whole blood. For the CDR3, the DNA is TGTGCCAGCAGCCAACTAGCGGCCAGCACAGATACGCAGTATTTT. Translation gives CASSQLAASTDTQYF.